This entry features one T cell receptor (beta chain) sequence. As originally analysed: The authors estimated nucleated cell counts from reference gene primer amplification. Sequencing was performed with immunoSEQ multiplex PCR; in TCRdb, only in-frame clones are kept and a portion is missing. V and J calls plus clone size are reproduced from that table; the DNA served to infer D and trimming. Of about 330,000 clones listed, approximately 87% were seen once; the top ten hold approximately 5%. This sample was included in a study of blood T cell repertoires in COVID-19. Looking at the study overall: Donors in the United States, Italy and Spain gave samples during acute or convalescent COVID-19.

Source material: PBMCs or T cells enriched from blood (not recorded which). This TCR came from a woman aged 25 to 39 who had recovered from COVID-19.

CDR3 amino acids: CASSGGDEQFF. CDR3 DNA: TGTGCCAGCAGCGGGGGGGATGAGCAGTTCTTC. The J gene is TRBJ2-1, the V gene TRBV9, with D maybe TRBD2 (6 bases). V was cut by 3 bases and J by 8 bases, with 6 bases left in between. Germline CDR1 and CDR2: SGDLS and YYNGEE. The CDR3 covers 11 residues.